What follows are 28 T cell receptor beta chains derived from one specimen sequenced in a study of T-cell memory formation after mild COVID-19. Each CDR3 protein gets one entry after TCRdb re-called the 5' RACE reads with MiXCR. Of over 500,000 distinct CDR3 sequences in the sample, approximately 15% were seen once. Specimen: PBMCs or a T cell subset sorted from them (not recorded which). These receptors all stem from an adult woman who had mild COVID-19 (a few samples of this study predate the infection). Cell type and time point are not known.

CDR3 sequence: CASTPGEGAYEQYF. The CDR3 nucleotides read TGTGCCAGCACCCCCGGGGAGGGCGCCTACGAGCAGTACTTC. J is TRBJ2-7 and V is TRBV12-3 or TRBV12-4; TRBD2 agrees at 7 bases. V was pared by 7 bases and J by 2 bases, with 8 bases of the junction left unmatched. The CDR3 covers 14 residues.

This chain links TRBV20-1 with TRBJ2-7; TRBD1 aligns across 7 bases. CDR3 size: 12 residues. V lost 4 bases to trimming and J lost 4 bases; unmatched junction nucleotides: 4. The V gene's germline CDR1 is DFQATT and CDR2 SNEGSKA (reference sequence). The CDR3, as DNA: TGCAGTGCTACCGACAGGGAGTACGAGCAGTACTTC. It encodes CSATDREYEQYF.

This clonotype has more than one count but fewer than ten. This chain joins TRBV6-5 and TRBJ1-6; D might be TRBD1 (6 bases). The germline V and J ends were trimmed by 5 bases and 6 bases, with 17 bases remaining between them. CDR1 is MNHEY and CDR2 is SVGAGI in the germline V gene. The CDR3 covers 16 residues. CDR3 DNA sequence: TGTGCCAGCAGTCCCTTTAGGGGGGATGGTAATTCACCCCTCCACTTT. This gives the protein CASSPFRGDGNSPLHF.

This clonotype has a count of ten or more. The chain uses TRBV5-1 and TRBJ1-1; D remains ambiguous. The V gene lost 3 bases and the J gene lost 0 bases, with 6 bases spanning the gap. Germline CDR1 and CDR2: SGHRS and YFSETQ. CDR3 size: 13 residues. The CDR3 coding sequence is TGCGCCAGCAGCTCCTCGGTGAACACTGAAGCTTTCTTT. Translating it yields CASSSSVNTEAFF.

The chain uses TRBV5-1 and TRBJ2-3, with a tentative D call TRBD1 (5 bases). The CDR3 covers 15 residues. Germline V CDR1 and CDR2: SGHRS, YFSETQ. V was cut by 0 bases and J by 2 bases, with 10 bases left in between. CDR3 loop: CASSLEQADTDTQYF. CDR3 in DNA: TGCGCCAGCAGCTTGGAACAGGCAGACACAGATACGCAGTATTTT.

J is TRBJ1-1 and V is TRBV29-1, with D perhaps matching TRBD1 (5 bases). CDR1 and CDR2 from the germline V gene are SQVTM and ANQGSEA. The CDR3 is 14 residues long. V shed 5 bases and J shed 7 bases, with 20 bases lying between them. Written as DNA, the CDR3 is TGCAGCGTTTCCCTCCCCCCTGGGCAGGGTGAAGCTTTCTTT. This codes for CSVSLPPGQGEAFF.

This chain uses TRBV27 with TRBJ2-7, with 7 bases fitting TRBD1. This CDR3 is built from 15 residues. The trim removed 5 bases at V and 2 bases at J, leaving 9 bases unmatched. Germline-derived CDR1 and CDR2 are MNHEY and SMNVEV (reference sequence). CDR3 protein: CASSPGSTGTYEQYF. The DNA for the CDR3 is TGTGCCAGCAGTCCCGGTTCGACAGGGACCTACGAGCAGTACTTC.

The chain carries TRBV6-5 and TRBJ1-1, with a tentative D call TRBD1 (5 bases). The CDR3 has 16 amino acids. Trimming took off 5 bases at V and 1 base at J, with 17 bases between the two ends. CDR1 and CDR2 from the germline V gene are MNHEY and SVGAGI. CDR3 residues: CASSKILGLQNTEAFF. The CDR3 coding sequence is TGTGCCAGCAGTAAGATATTGGGACTCCAGAACACTGAAGCTTTCTTT.

The rearrangement joins TRBV12-3 or TRBV12-4 to TRBJ1-1, with D maybe TRBD1 (5 bases). There are 14 residues in the CDR3. V was pared by 6 bases and J by 5 bases, with 16 bases between. CDR3 sequence: CASSLIGGLTEAFF. The CDR3 DNA follows: TGTGCCAGCAGCTTAATTGGGGGTTTAACTGAAGCTTTCTTT.

This clonotype has a count of ten or more. The junction differs from germline at one of its ends, possibly a read error. The rearrangement links TRBV15 to TRBJ1-1; D not certain. The CDR3 contains 9 residues. Germline V CDR1 and CDR2: LNHNV, YYDKDF (reference sequence). CDR3 sequence (DNA): TGTGCCACCAGCAGAGAGGGAGGCTTC. Translating gives CATSREGGF. Drawing the rest from reference TRBV15 and TRBJ1-1, the complete variable domain is DAMVIQNPRYQVTQFGKPVTLSCSQTLNHNVMYWYQQKSSQAPKLLFHYYDKDFNNEADTPDNFQSRRPNTSFCFLDIRSPGLGDTAMYLCATSREGGFGQGTRLTVV.

V is TRBV7-9 and J is TRBJ2-3; D is possibly TRBD2 (6 bases). Germline V gives CDR1 SEHNR, CDR2 FQNEAQ (reference sequence). This CDR3 contains 14 residues. Trimming removed 5 bases at V and 8 bases at J, with 17 bases between. The CDR3 spells CASSPPPGRGTQYF. The CDR3, as DNA: TGTGCCAGCAGCCCCCCACCGGGGCGGGGTACGCAGTATTTT.

This clonotype came up a few times. V usage is TRBV5-1 and J usage is TRBJ2-7, with 12 nucleotides matching TRBD2. This CDR3 spans 17 amino acids. Unmatched junction bases numbered 8, after V lost 0 bases and J lost 4 bases. Germline assignment: CDR1 SGHRS and CDR2 YFSETQ. As DNA, the CDR3 is TGCGCCAGCAGCTTGGCGGCTAGCGGGAGGGCCAAGTACGAGCAGTACTTC. As protein: CASSLAASGRAKYEQYF. Filled out from reference TRBV5-1 and TRBJ2-7, the complete variable domain reads KAGVTQTPRYLIKTRGQQVTLSCSPISGHRSVSWYQQTPGQGLQFLFEYFSETQRNKGNFPGRFSGRQFSNSRSEMNVSTLELGDSALYLCASSLAASGRAKYEQYFGPGTRLTVT.

This clonotype has ten or more counts. The chain combines TRBV10-3 with TRBJ1-2; D ambiguous. CDR1 ENHRY and CDR2 SYGVKD come from the germline V gene. The CDR3 is 12 amino acids. V lost 3 bases and J lost 0, with 2 bases in between. The CDR3 nucleotides read TGTGCCATCAGTGAATCTAACTATGGCTACACCTTC. It specifies CAISESNYGYTF.

This clonotype was observed a handful of times. The J gene is TRBJ2-1, the V gene TRBV7-8; TRBD2 agrees at 8 bases. This CDR3 spans 13 amino acids. The V and J ends lost 5 bases and 8 bases, in that order; junction bases with no gene match: 5. Germline-derived CDR1 and CDR2 are SGHVS and FQNEAQ. The CDR3 nucleotides read TGTGCCAGCAGCCCCCGGGGGGGGGATGAGCAGTTCTTC. Its protein is CASSPRGGDEQFF.

J is TRBJ1-2 and V is TRBV7-9, with 12 bases lining up with TRBD1. The germline gives CDR1 SEHNR, CDR2 FQNEAQ (reference sequence). The length of the CDR3 is 16 residues. With V trimmed by 5 bases and J by 7 bases, 11 bases remained unmatched. CDR3 sequence (DNA): TGTGCCAGCAGCCATCCGGGACAGGGGGCTACAGGTGGCTACACCTTC. Amino acid sequence: CASSHPGQGATGGYTF.

This rearrangement joins TRBV6-2 or TRBV6-3 to TRBJ2-1; 10 nucleotides match TRBD1. The CDR3 totals 15 residues. V was pared by 7 bases and J by 4 bases, with 7 bases of the junction left unmatched. Germline V gene data show CDR1 as MNHEY and CDR2 as SVGEGT. CDR3 sequence reads: CASTRGGQGYNEQFF. In DNA form, the CDR3 reads TGTGCCAGCACCCGGGGGGGACAGGGGTACAATGAGCAGTTCTTC.

This clonotype was found a few times. The chain is built from TRBV12-3 or TRBV12-4 and TRBJ1-2, with D possibly TRBD1 on 5 matching bases. V was clipped by 5 bases and J by 7 bases, with 14 bases between them. There are 13 residues in the CDR3. CDR3 sequence: CASSPSQGSGYTF. As DNA, the CDR3 is TGTGCCAGCAGTCCTTCCCAGGGTAGTGGCTACACCTTC.

V and J are TRBV5-1 and TRBJ2-7, with unresolved D. Germline loops: CDR1 SGHRS, CDR2 YFSETQ. Between the trimmed V and J ends, which lost 0 bases and 0 bases, there was a span of 13 bases. The CDR3 contains 16 residues. The CDR3 bases are TGCGCCAGCAGCTTGGACGGCAGGCCCTCCTCCTACGAGCAGTACTTC. This sequence encodes CASSLDGRPSSYEQYF.

The V gene is TRBV7-8, the J gene TRBJ2-1; 9 nucleotides match TRBD1. Trimming at V came to 1 base and at J to 6 bases, leaving 1 base not matched to a gene. This CDR3 spans 14 amino acids. Germline CDR1 SGHVS, CDR2 FQNEAQ. DNA of the CDR3: TGTGCCAGCAGCTTAGGGACAGGGGTCAATGAGCAGTTCTTC. Translation gives CASSLGTGVNEQFF.

This clonotype was recorded at least ten times. The chain couples TRBV27 to TRBJ1-6, with a possible D match to TRBD1 (5 bases). The CDR3 length is 17 residues. In germline, CDR1 is MNHEY, CDR2 SMNVEV (reference sequence). The V and J ends lost 4 bases and 4 bases respectively, with 17 bases between them. The CDR3 here is CASSSHGGIRYNSPLHF. The CDR3 DNA reads TGTGCCAGCAGTTCCCATGGGGGAATCCGTTATAATTCACCCCTCCACTTT.

The V call is TRBV12-3 or TRBV12-4, the J call TRBJ2-4; TRBD2 aligns across 7 bases. The length of the CDR3 is 15 residues. V shed 2 bases and J 8 bases; nucleotides not matched to a gene: 9. The CDR3 sequence is CASSLRRALADIQYF. The CDR3 bases are TGTGCCAGCAGTTTAAGAAGGGCCCTAGCGGACATTCAGTACTTC.

This clonotype was counted only a few times. The chain carries TRBV7-6 and TRBJ2-5, with D unclear. The CDR3 sequence is 16 residues long. Germline V lookup: CDR1 SGHVS, CDR2 FNYEAQ. Trimming took 0 bases from V and 5 from J, leaving 16 bases between them. CDR3 residues: CASSLAVGATSETQYF. CDR3 nucleotide sequence: TGTGCCAGCAGCTTAGCGGTCGGAGCCACCTCGGAGACCCAGTACTTC.

The rearrangement uses TRBV12-3 or TRBV12-4 and TRBJ1-2; D unresolved. V lost 5 bases, J lost 7 bases, and 20 bases lay in between. The CDR3 totals 15 residues. CDR3: CASSLILELVGGYTF. The CDR3 DNA sequence: TGTGCCAGCAGTCTTATCTTGGAGCTGGTCGGTGGCTACACCTTC.

A few counts support this clonotype. The chain uses TRBV29-1 and TRBJ2-2; 9 bases map to TRBD2. With V trimmed by 3 bases and J by 6 bases, 11 bases remained unmatched. Per germline, CDR1 SQVTM and CDR2 ANQGSEA. The CDR3 covers 16 residues. The CDR3 here is CSVEGIAGVLSGELFF. Written as DNA, the CDR3 is TGCAGCGTTGAGGGGATAGCGGGAGTCCTCTCCGGGGAGCTGTTTTTT.

This clonotype showed up many times. This chain links TRBV27 with TRBJ2-5; TRBD1 might be the D (8 bases). CDR1 is MNHEY and CDR2 is SMNVEV in the germline V gene (reference sequence). The V gene lost 6 bases and the J gene lost 5 bases, with 22 bases spanning the gap. The CDR3 loop spans 16 amino acids. The CDR3 nucleotides read TGTGCCAGCAGCCAGGGGGCGGGAGAGGGGTGGGAGACCCAGTACTTC. It is translated as CASSQGAGEGWETQYF.

This clonotype was seen a handful of times. The chain employs TRBV5-5 and TRBJ2-2; D not resolved. The V and J ends lost 6 bases and 2 bases respectively, with 11 bases between them. Germline loops: CDR1 SGHKS, CDR2 YYEKEE (reference sequence). This CDR3 spans 14 amino acids. The CDR3 region has the DNA TGTGCCAGCACCAAGGACGGAAACACCGGGGAGCTGTTTTTT. This codes for CASTKDGNTGELFF.

The chain couples TRBV4-1 to TRBJ1-4; D ambiguous. Germline CDR1 and CDR2: MGHRA and YSYEKL. There are 15 residues in the CDR3. The germline V and J ends were trimmed by 0 bases and 6 bases, with 11 bases remaining between them. The CDR3 reads CASSQEGVFDEKLFF. DNA for the CDR3: TGCGCCAGCAGCCAAGAAGGAGTCTTTGATGAAAAACTGTTTTTT.

The CDR3 bases are TGTGCCCAGGGGGGAAGTTCGGTTGAGCAGTTCTTC. This codes for CAQGGSSVEQFF. J is TRBJ2-1 and V is TRBV10-3, with D tentatively TRBD1 (7 bases). CDR1 ENHRY and CDR2 SYGVKD come from the germline V gene. This CDR3 has 12 amino acids. V was cut by 11 bases and J by 9 bases, with 17 bases left in between.